This T cell receptor (beta chain) was sequenced for a study of blood T cells in healthy people across ages. The study, taken as a whole, reports: Both naive CD4+ cell counts and diversity were greater in long-lived donors than in aged donors.

With a J-beta primer mix and a sample-barcoded 5' primer, a second PCR ran about 7 to 11 cycles. Each cDNA was tagged by a template-switch adaptor containing 12 random nucleotides. TCRdb re-called the 5' RACE reads through MiXCR, storing one row per CDR3 protein. Of about 1.4 million distinct CDR3 sequences listed, approximately 60% are singletons. To note about this clonotype: Antigen: not known.

Researchers report isolating at least 7 million PBMCs per sample. This receptor was identified in a young man in good health. Specimen: blood.

In DNA form, the CDR3 reads TGTGCCAGCACCAGAGCTGGCCGTGGATGGGGAAACACCATATATTTT. As protein: CASTRAGRGWGNTIYF. J is TRBJ1-3 and V is TRBV12-3 or TRBV12-4, with no clear D. The CDR3 runs to 16 residues. Trimming removed 7 bases at V and 4 bases at J, with 20 bases between.